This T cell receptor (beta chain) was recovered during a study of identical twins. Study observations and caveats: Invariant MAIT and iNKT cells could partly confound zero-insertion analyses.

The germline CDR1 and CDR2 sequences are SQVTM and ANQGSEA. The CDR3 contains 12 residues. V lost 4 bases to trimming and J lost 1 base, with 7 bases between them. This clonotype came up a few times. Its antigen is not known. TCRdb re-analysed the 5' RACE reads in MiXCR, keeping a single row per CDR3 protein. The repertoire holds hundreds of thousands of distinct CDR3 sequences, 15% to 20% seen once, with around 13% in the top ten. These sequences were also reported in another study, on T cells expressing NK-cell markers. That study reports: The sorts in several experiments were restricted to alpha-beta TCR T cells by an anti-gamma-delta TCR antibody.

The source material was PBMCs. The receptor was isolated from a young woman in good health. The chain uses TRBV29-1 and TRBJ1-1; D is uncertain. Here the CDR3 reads CSVVRSNTEAFF. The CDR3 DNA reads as TGCAGCGTTGTTCGGTCGAACACTGAAGCTTTCTTT.